The rows below give T cell receptor beta chains drawn from one sample of a study of blood T cell repertoires in COVID-19. Only in-frame clones appear in the TCRdb table, and some are missing; sequencing was by immunoSEQ multiplex PCR. Among 200,000 to 300,000 clones listed, about 86% were seen once. The sequenced sample was peripheral blood. The receptors were sampled from a man younger than 45 with active or convalescent COVID-19. The CDR3 runs from the conserved cysteine through the conserved F or W. Each record gives: D gene, V gene, clone size, CDR3 length, J gene, CDR3 protein, CDR3 DNA. D genes are given only for firm matches. Clone sizes are given selectively: once, few, many, or a class where the clone is expanded.

>TRBD1|TRBV18|-|16|TRBJ2-1
CASSPRRDRKYNEQFF
TGTGCCAGCTCACCACGCCGGGACAGAAAGTACAATGAGCAGTTCTTC
>-|TRBV30|-|12|TRBJ1-2
CAWSVSAGPLFF
TGTGCCTGGAGTGTAAGCGCCGGCCCCCTTTTTTTC
>-|TRBV18|-|14|TRBJ2-1
CASSPRGVYGEQFF
TGTGCCAGCTCACCCAGGGGGGTTTACGGTGAGCAGTTCTTC
>TRBD2|TRBV9|-|14|TRBJ2-5
CASSPRTSAETQYF
TGTGCCAGCAGCCCACGGACTAGCGCCGAGACCCAGTACTTC
>-|TRBV18|-|13|TRBJ2-7
CASSPPYSYEQYF
TGTGCCAGCTCACCACCGTACAGCTACGAGCAGTACTTC
>-|TRBV27|-|14|TRBJ1-6
CASGSNRKISPLHF
TGTGCCAGCGGGTCCAACAGAAAGATTTCACCCCTCCACTTT
>TRBD2|TRBV7-8|-|14|TRBJ2-4
CASSLVISGGSLDF
TGTGCCAGCAGCTTAGTTATTAGCGGGGGGTCCTTAGACTTC
>TRBD2|TRBV4-1|-|16|TRBJ2-7
CASSPGGSGLSYEQYF
TGCGCCAGCAGCCCGGGGGGATCGGGTCTCTCCTACGAGCAGTACTTC
>TRBD2|TRBV19|-|20|TRBJ2-1
CASSILGVSGLARTYNEQFF
TGTGCCAGTAGTATACTAGGGGTATCGGGACTAGCTAGGACCTACAATGAGCAGTTCTTC
>-|TRBV9|-|14|TRBJ2-2
CASSIQGNTGELFF
TGTGCCAGCAGCATACAGGGGAACACCGGGGAGCTGTTTTTT
>TRBD1|TRBV7-7|once|22|TRBJ1-6
CASSLEGDRGMFLSSYNSPLHF
TGTGCCAGCAGCTTAGAGGGAGACAGGGGGATGTTTTTGAGTTCCTATAATTCACCCCTCCACTTT
>TRBD2|TRBV2|-|18|TRBJ2-5
CASRRGGTSGGHQETQYF
TGTGCCAGCAGGCGAGGTGGGACTAGCGGGGGCCACCAAGAGACCCAGTACTTC
>-|TRBV4-3|-|13|TRBJ2-7
CASSQDWSYEQYF
TGCGCCAGCAGCCAAGATTGGAGCTACGAGCAGTACTTC
>-|TRBV20-1|-|10|TRBJ2-7
CSAYSGEQYF
TGCAGTGCATACAGCGGCGAGCAGTACTTC
>-|TRBV6-1|-|16|TRBJ1-4
CASSADIRGPNEKLFF
TGTGCCAGCAGTGCCGATATCAGGGGTCCTAATGAAAAACTGTTTTTT
>TRBD1|TRBV2|-|14|TRBJ1-1
CASSSQGVYTEAFF
TGTGCCAGCAGTTCCCAGGGGGTTTACACTGAAGCTTTCTTT
>-|TRBV3-1/TRBV3-2|-|17|TRBJ1-2
CASSQDPGTFLGVGYTF
TGTGCCAGCAGCCAAGATCCCGGGACTTTTCTAGGGGTTGGCTACACCTTC
>TRBD2|TRBV6-2/TRBV6-3|-|15|TRBJ2-7
CASSLGISGVYEQYF
TGTGCCAGCAGTCTCGGGATTAGCGGGGTGTACGAGCAGTACTTC
>TRBD2|TRBV7-2|-|17|TRBJ2-7
CASRFSGGADWGGEQYF
TGTGCCAGCAGATTTAGCGGGGGGGCCGACTGGGGCGGCGAGCAGTACTTC
>-|TRBV13|-|13|TRBJ2-1
CASSAGQLNEQFF
TGTGCCAGCAGCGCGGGACAGCTCAATGAGCAGTTCTTC
>-|TRBV2|-|13|TRBJ2-2
CASGTLLTGELFF
TGTGCCTCCGGGACACTACTCACCGGGGAGCTGTTTTTT
>-|TRBV9|-|11|TRBJ2-5
CASNSVETQYF
TGTGCCAGCAACTCGGTTGAGACCCAGTACTTC
>-|TRBV24-1|-|17|TRBJ2-1
CATSDRGNSGRRNEQFF
TGTGCCACCAGTGATCGTGGCAACAGCGGAAGACGCAATGAGCAGTTCTTC
>TRBD1|TRBV29-1|few|14|TRBJ1-1
CSANTGTGNTEAFF
TGCAGCGCTAATACCGGGACAGGGAACACTGAAGCTTTCTTT
>-|TRBV10-1|-|13|TRBJ2-3
CASSLEVTDTQYF
TGCGCCAGCAGTTTAGAAGTTACAGATACGCAGTATTTT
>TRBD2|TRBV7-8|-|14|TRBJ2-7
CASRGSGGSYEQYF
TGTGCCAGCAGGGGCTCGGGGGGATCTTATGAGCAGTACTTC
>TRBD1|TRBV19|-|17|TRBJ1-1
CASRPTGGGLRSTEAFF
TGTGCCAGTAGACCGACAGGGGGCGGTTTACGAAGCACTGAAGCTTTCTTT
>-|TRBV15|-|13|TRBJ1-5
CATSSDRNQPQHF
TGTGCCACCAGCTCGGACAGAAATCAGCCCCAGCATTTT
>-|TRBV5-4|-|15|TRBJ1-6
CASSLGQDYNSPLHF
TGTGCCAGCAGCTTGGGACAGGACTATAATTCACCCCTCCACTTT
>TRBD2|TRBV9|-|16|TRBJ2-1
CASSPGLAGGGDEQFF
TGTGCCAGCAGCCCGGGACTAGCGGGGGGTGGCGATGAGCAGTTCTTC
>TRBD2|TRBV10-3|-|17|TRBJ2-1
CAIRGNTGTSLDNEQFF
TGTGCCATCAGGGGTAATACCGGGACTAGCTTGGACAATGAGCAGTTCTTC
>-|TRBV11-2|-|15|TRBJ2-7
CASSLRRTRGYEQYF
TGTGCCAGCAGCTTAAGACGAACGCGAGGTTACGAGCAGTACTTC
>TRBD1|TRBV6-4|-|13|TRBJ1-2
CASSDGQGYGYTF
TGTGCCAGCAGTGACGGACAGGGCTATGGCTACACCTTC
>-|TRBV19|-|15|TRBJ2-2
CASSIPRGHTGELFF
TGTGCCAGTAGTATCCCGCGCGGCCACACCGGGGAGCTGTTTTTT
>-|TRBV12-3/TRBV12-4|-|12|TRBJ1-1
CASSLSHTEAFF
TGTGCCAGCAGTTTGAGTCACACTGAAGCTTTCTTT
>TRBD1|TRBV19|-|13|TRBJ1-5
CASSTDRDQPQHF
TGTGCCAGTAGCACTGACAGGGATCAGCCCCAGCATTTT
>TRBD2|TRBV18|-|16|TRBJ2-3
CASSPSTSGGADTQYF
TGTGCCAGCTCACCGTCGACTAGCGGGGGCGCAGATACGCAGTATTTT
>TRBD1|TRBV9|once|17|TRBJ2-2
CASSVELTGVDTGELFF
TGTGCCAGCAGCGTAGAATTGACAGGGGTGGACACCGGGGAGCTGTTTTTT
>TRBD2|TRBV2|-|14|TRBJ2-1
CASRSSGGWNEQFF
TGTGCCAGCAGATCTAGCGGGGGTTGGAATGAGCAGTTCTTC
>-|TRBV2|-|12|TRBJ2-1
CASSDVGVVQFF
TGTGCCAGCAGTGATGTAGGGGTGGTTCAGTTCTTC
>TRBD2|TRBV4-1|once|15|TRBJ2-1
CASSPSGPPADEQFF
TGCGCCAGCAGCCCTAGCGGGCCTCCCGCCGATGAGCAGTTCTTC
>TRBD1|TRBV4-3|few|15|TRBJ1-3
CASSPAGTGRNTIYF
TGCGCCAGCAGCCCGGCCGGGACAGGGAGAAACACCATATATTTT
>-|TRBV6-5|-|13|TRBJ1-5
CASSALGNQPQHF
TGTGCCAGCAGCGCGTTGGGCAATCAGCCCCAGCATTTT
>TRBD2|TRBV19|-|14|TRBJ2-5
CASKDERGGETQYF
TGTGCCAGTAAGGATGAGCGGGGGGGAGAGACCCAGTACTTC
>-|TRBV7-9|once|18|TRBJ1-6
CASSRVAGMLSYNSPLHF
TGTGCCAGCAGCCGAGTGGCAGGAATGTTGTCCTATAATTCACCCCTCCACTTT
>-|TRBV6-5|-|14|TRBJ1-5
CASSLIQGGQPQHF
TGTGCCAGCAGTTTAATACAGGGAGGGCAGCCCCAGCATTTT
>-|TRBV19|-|14|TRBJ1-2
CASSIDARPYGYTF
TGTGCCAGTAGTATAGATGCGCGGCCCTATGGCTACACCTTC